The text below deals with one T cell receptor beta chain. Its target is unknown. Researchers ran the PCR with 60 Vbeta and 13 Jbeta primers. Some clones are missing from TCRdb's copy, which holds only in-frame ones; the method was immunoSEQ multiplex PCR. The data show around 130,000 clones, around 83% seen once. These data come from a study of cytomegalovirus exposure and HLA in healthy donors. Whole-study context: Most donors, roughly 77% of several hundred genotyped, fell in the Caucasian-associated ancestry cluster.

The CDR3 is 15 residues long. Germline values: CDR1 MNHNS, CDR2 SASEGT. V shed 6 bases and J shed 6 bases, with 18 bases lying between them. General study findings and limits: Cytomegalovirus status was reportedly diagnosed by the classifier with high sensitivity and specificity. In an earlier analysis, in approximately 630 donors, most V segments appeared productive either ~90% or ~30% of the time.

The source of this sequence is a man aged 50 or older in good health and CMV-seronegative. The chain uses TRBV6-1 and TRBJ1-5; D is unclear. The specimen was PBMCs. The chain's CDR3 is CASSPSPASGQPQHF. The CDR3 DNA sequence: TGTGCCAGCAGCCCGAGCCCAGCTTCAGGTCAGCCCCAGCATTTT.